The clone carrying this TCR beta chain was seen at least ten times. These data belong to a study of T cells after yellow fever vaccination. V lost 5 bases and J 7 bases, leaving 15 bases between the germline ends. Per germline, CDR1 MGHDK and CDR2 SYGVNS. CDR3 length: 14 residues. They built TCR cDNA with 5'RACE template switching, a step that put in a universal primer site and UMIs. TCRdb re-called the 5' RACE reads with MiXCR, one entry per CDR3 protein. The sample yields tens of thousands of distinct CDR3 sequences, around 7% seen once. The genes are TRBV25-1 and TRBJ2-1; D is tentatively TRBD1 or TRBD2 (6 bases each). The clonotype was recovered from a man aged 18 to 29 who received the YFV17D yellow fever vaccine. Sequencing was performed on CD8+ T cells not binding an NS4B(214-222) dextramer, sorted from PBMCs, taken more than 40 days after the first yellow fever vaccination. CDR3 coding DNA: TGTGCCAGCAGTCGTAGGGGGGCCCGGAATGAGCAGTTCTTC. Encoded protein: CASSRRGARNEQFF.